This TCR beta chain is drawn from a study of monozygotic twins with inflammatory bowel disease. General study findings and limits: Twin pairs that were concordant did not differ from discordant pairs in repertoire similarity, possibly from limited power. Evidence failed to back one strong IBD-linked signal or clonotype.

Points on this clonotype: Its antigen is still unknown.

From its re-call of the 5' RACE reads, TCRdb lists each CDR3 protein once, without DNA. This sample carries 200,000 to 250,000 distinct CDR3 sequences, with 7.5% to 9.5% going to the ten biggest clones. This CDR3 spans 11 amino acids. Germline values: CDR1 SQVTM, CDR2 ANQGSEA. The chain carries TRBV29-1 and TRBJ1-2; as DNA is missing, the TRBD1 call by TCRdb cannot be tested. Input material: blood. The sequence was obtained from a human donor with ulcerative colitis or Crohn's disease, or a healthy co-twin of an affected twin (not recorded which). Here the CDR3 reads CSVQGVYGYTF.